Below, 28 T cell receptor beta chains from the same sample are listed, as sequenced in a study of T cell responses to AZD1222 COVID-19 vaccine. The data were produced by immunoSEQ multiplex PCR, yet TCRdb's version contains in-frame clones alone and is incomplete. Here the sample spans more than 120,000 clones, roughly 87% being singletons. The sequencing used peripheral blood, collected 28 days after the second AZD1222 dose. All receptors derive from an adult who received the AZD1222 COVID-19 vaccine.

The V and J genes are TRBV30 and TRBJ1-1, with D possibly being TRBD1 (5 bases). Trimming stripped 2 bases from V and 4 bases from J, with 17 bases between. Per germline, CDR1 GTSNPN and CDR2 SVGIG (reference sequence). CDR3 length equals 15 residues. This chain's CDR3 is CAWSSRVFTITEAFF. CDR3 in DNA: TGTGCCTGGAGTTCCAGGGTTTTTACTATCACTGAAGCTTTCTTT. Full variable domain (rest looked up from reference TRBV30 and TRBJ1-1): SQTIHQWPATLVQPVGSPLSLECTVEGTSNPNLYWYRQAAGRGLQLLFYSVGIGQISSEVPQNLSASRPQDRQFILSSKKLLLSDSGFYLCAWSSRVFTITEAFFGQGTRLTVV.

This sequence joins TRBV7-3 and TRBJ2-1; D is ambiguous. Deletions cut 5 bases from V and 6 bases from J, with 14 bases between. This CDR3 is 14 amino acids long. In germline, CDR1 is SGHTA, CDR2 FQGTGA. CDR3 residues: CASSLNSVSNEQFF. Written as DNA, the CDR3 is TGTGCCAGCAGCCTAAACTCGGTTTCCAATGAGCAGTTCTTC.

This chain uses TRBV15 with TRBJ2-2, with 7 bases matching TRBD1. The germline V gene encodes CDR1 LNHNV and CDR2 YYDKDF (reference sequence). The CDR3 spans 17 residues. The V segment lost 1 base and the J segment 3 bases; nucleotides outside the gene matches: 8. CDR3 nucleotide sequence: TGTGCCACCAGCAGAGGCCCCGACAGGGTAGACACCGGGGAGCTGTTTTTT. Amino acids: CATSRGPDRVDTGELFF. Complete variable domain (other parts from reference TRBV15 and TRBJ2-2): DAMVIQNPRYQVTQFGKPVTLSCSQTLNHNVMYWYQQKSSQAPKLLFHYYDKDFNNEADTPDNFQSRRPNTSFCFLDIRSPGLGDTAMYLCATSRGPDRVDTGELFFGEGSRLTVL.

The genes are TRBV3-1 (or the pseudogene TRBV3-2) and TRBJ1-3; D unclear. Trimming pared 3 bases from V and 0 bases from J, leaving 18 bases between. The germline gives CDR1 LGHDT, CDR2 YNNKEL (reference sequence). The CDR3 runs to 18 residues. The DNA for the CDR3 is TGTGCCAGCAGCCATCTCCCCAGGCCTTGGTCCTCTGGAAACACCATATATTTT. It yields the protein CASSHLPRPWSSGNTIYF.

The chain carries TRBV10-3 and TRBJ2-3; no firm D call. The CDR3 totals 15 residues. From germline, CDR1 is ENHRY and CDR2 SYGVKD. Trimming cost V 5 bases and J 0 bases, with 12 bases left between them. In DNA, the CDR3 is TGTGCCATCAGTATCCCCCGGGCTAGCACAGATACGCAGTATTTT. It is translated as CAISIPRASTDTQYF.

This rearrangement joins TRBV28 to TRBJ1-2, with a weak D call TRBD1 (6 bases). CDR1 MDHEN and CDR2 SYDVKM come from the germline V gene. The CDR3 spans 16 residues. The V gene lost 6 bases and the J gene lost 0 bases, with 17 bases spanning the gap. Here the CDR3 DNA reads TGTGCCAGCAGCCCAGGGGTGGCAGTCTCTAACTATGGCTACACCTTC. Its protein is CASSPGVAVSNYGYTF.

The chain links TRBV7-2 to TRBJ2-5; 13 bases map to TRBD2. Germline V gene lookup returns CDR1 SGHTA and CDR2 FQGNSA. V was clipped by 5 bases and J by 3 bases; unmatched bases: 9. The CDR3 contains 17 residues. The CDR3 bases are TGTGCCAGCAGCGCGGCCCCGGGACTAGCGGGAAAAGAGACCCAGTACTTC. Its protein product is CASSAAPGLAGKETQYF.

The V call is TRBV30, the J call TRBJ1-2; 8 nucleotides agree with TRBD1. CDR1 is GTSNPN, CDR2 SVGIG, per germline (reference sequence). The CDR3 sequence is 14 residues long. The ends lost 0 bases at V and 7 bases at J; junction bases unmatched: 7. CDR3 coding DNA: TGTGCCTGGAGTGTTCAGGGGGCAGCAAGTGGCTACACCTTC. Translation: CAWSVQGAASGYTF.

The chain joins TRBV11-2 to TRBJ2-5; no definite D call. With 1 base removed from V and 1 base from J, the gap between germline ends came to 7 bases. The CDR3 sequence is 14 residues long. Germline V gene sequence: CDR1 SGHAT, CDR2 FQNNGV. The CDR3 is CASSLGTFQETQYF. CDR3 in DNA: TGTGCCAGCAGCTTAGGGACCTTCCAAGAGACCCAGTACTTC. The full variable domain, its missing parts supplied by reference TRBV11-2 and TRBJ2-5, is EAGVAQSPRYKIIEKRQSVAFWCNPISGHATLYWYQQILGQGPKLLIQFQNNGVVDDSQLPKDRFSAERLKGVDSTLKIQPAKLEDSAVYLCASSLGTFQETQYFGPGTRLLVL.

This sequence joins TRBV9 and TRBJ1-1; D gene uncertain. V was pared by 1 base and J by 8 bases, with 18 bases between. The length of the CDR3 is 15 residues. Germline V gene sequence: CDR1 SGDLS, CDR2 YYNGEE. This CDR3 reads CASSVTGETSGEAFF. The CDR3 DNA is TGTGCCAGCAGCGTAACGGGCGAGACATCTGGAGAAGCTTTCTTT. The variable domain in full, completed from reference TRBV9 and TRBJ1-1, reads DSGVTQTPKHLITATGQRVTLRCSPRSGDLSVYWYQQSLDQGLQFLIQYYNGEERAKGNILERFSAQQFPDLHSELNLSSLELGDSALYFCASSVTGETSGEAFFGQGTRLTVV.

The chain joins TRBV19 to TRBJ1-1; D is unclear. CDR1 is LNHDA, CDR2 SQIVND, per germline (reference sequence). The CDR3 runs to 12 residues. V was trimmed by 4 bases and J by 4 bases, leaving 7 bases between them. CDR3 protein: CASSTGPTEAFF. The CDR3 nucleotides are TGTGCCAGTAGTACGGGTCCCACTGAAGCTTTCTTT.

The chain combines TRBV29-1 with TRBJ2-3, with 12 bases that match TRBD1. Germline-derived CDR1 and CDR2 are SQVTM and ANQGSEA. V dropped 3 bases and J dropped 6; count of bases not matched to a gene: 7. The CDR3 has 15 amino acids. The CDR3, as DNA: TGCAGCGTTGATTCGGGACAGGGGGCATACGATACGCAGTATTTT. It yields the protein CSVDSGQGAYDTQYF.

J is TRBJ1-6 and V is TRBV4-3; TRBD1 is a possible D gene (5 bases). The V and J ends lost 4 bases and 7 bases respectively, with 17 bases between them. The germline V gene has CDR1 LGHNA and CDR2 YSLEER. The length of the CDR3 is 16 residues. This CDR3 reads CASSPVPGTANSPLHF. Here the CDR3 DNA reads TGCGCCAGCAGCCCCGTGCCCGGGACGGCCAATTCACCCCTCCACTTT.

The rearrangement joins TRBV29-1 to TRBJ2-1; D may match TRBD1 or TRBD2 (5 bases each). The V gene lost 7 bases and the J gene lost 7 bases, with 23 bases spanning the gap. The germline V gene encodes CDR1 SQVTM and CDR2 ANQGSEA. CDR3 size: 15 residues. DNA of the CDR3: TGCAGCGGCGTCGAGGGGCCCATTTTGGGTAATGAGCAGTTCTTC. Protein sequence: CSGVEGPILGNEQFF.

This clone was detected once. V usage is TRBV6-2 or TRBV6-3 and J usage is TRBJ2-7; tentative D call: TRBD2 (6 bases). V lost 1 base, J lost 2 bases, and 24 bases lay in between. Per germline, CDR1 MNHEY and CDR2 SVGEGT. This CDR3 is built from 19 residues. The CDR3 region has the DNA TGTGCCAGCAGTTACTATTGGCAAGGGGTCCGGGGGAGTACCTACGAGCAGTACTTC. Translating gives CASSYYWQGVRGSTYEQYF.

The rearrangement links TRBV5-4 to TRBJ1-1, with D possibly being TRBD1 (5 bases). V dropped 0 bases and J dropped 3 bases, with 12 bases sitting between them. The CDR3 runs 15 residues. The germline gives CDR1 SGHNT, CDR2 YYREEE (reference sequence). The CDR3 DNA reads as TGTGCCAGCAGCTTGGGACAGCTGGGAGACACTGAAGCTTTCTTT. It encodes CASSLGQLGDTEAFF.

The chain couples TRBV7-2 to TRBJ1-1; possible D gene TRBD1, 5 bases. The CDR3 sequence is 14 residues long. V dropped 2 bases and J dropped 0 bases, with 7 bases sitting between them. Germline V gene lookup returns CDR1 SGHTA and CDR2 FQGNSA. The CDR3: CASSLRQMNTEAFF. As DNA, the CDR3 is TGTGCCAGCAGCTTAAGACAGATGAACACTGAAGCTTTCTTT.

The chain is built from TRBV6-5 and TRBJ1-2; D perhaps matches TRBD1 (6 bases). The ends were cut back, 5 bases at V and 6 bases at J, with 16 bases in the middle. CDR3 length equals 14 residues. Germline assignment: CDR1 MNHEY and CDR2 SVGAGI. CDR3 residues: CASSKDSSWDGYTF. The DNA for the CDR3 is TGTGCCAGCAGTAAGGACAGCAGTTGGGATGGCTACACCTTC.

The rearrangement uses TRBV11-3 and TRBJ2-5; possibly TRBD1 or TRBD2 for D (5 bases each). The CDR3 covers 15 residues. The ends were cut back, 1 base at V and 1 base at J, with 10 bases in the middle. Germline V lookup: CDR1 SGHNT, CDR2 YENEEA. The CDR3 is CASSLGGLGQETQYF. The CDR3 nucleotides read TGTGCCAGCAGCTTAGGGGGGTTGGGCCAAGAGACCCAGTACTTC.

This chain links TRBV4-3 with TRBJ1-1, with D tentatively TRBD1 (5 bases). The CDR3 runs to 14 residues. The ends were cut back, 3 bases at V and 3 bases at J, with 11 bases in the middle. Germline values: CDR1 LGHNA, CDR2 YSLEER. CDR3 coding DNA: TGCGCCAGCAGCCATTACCAGGGTGACACTGAAGCTTTCTTT. This encodes CASSHYQGDTEAFF.

This chain joins TRBV29-1 and TRBJ2-1; a weak D match, TRBD1 (5 bases). This CDR3 region has 11 residues. CDR1 is SQVTM and CDR2 is ANQGSEA in the germline V gene. Trimming removed 6 bases at V and 7 bases at J, with 10 bases between. The CDR3 protein is CSVSQGNEQFF. CDR3 sequence (DNA): TGCAGCGTCTCTCAGGGAAATGAGCAGTTCTTC.

The chain is built from TRBV5-1 and TRBJ1-3; D is unresolved. Trimming stripped 1 base from V and 0 bases from J, with 11 bases between. Germline lookup yields CDR1 SGHRS and CDR2 YFSETQ. The CDR3 is 16 amino acids. CDR3 amino acids: CASSLSPAGSGNTIYF. In nucleotides, the CDR3 is TGCGCCAGCAGCTTGTCCCCCGCGGGCTCTGGAAACACCATATATTTT.

This clone was counted a few times. This chain links TRBV23-1 with TRBJ1-3; no firm D call. TRBV23-1 carries the ORF label, with uncertain function. This CDR3 is 14 amino acids long. Trimming removed 0 bases from V and 6 bases from J, with 9 bases in between. The CDR3 loop is CASSQSPRLNTIYF. DNA for the CDR3: TGCGCCAGCAGTCAATCCCCCCGTTTAAACACCATATATTTT.

J is TRBJ1-5 and V is TRBV28; D ambiguous. CDR1 and CDR2 (germline): MDHEN, SYDVKM. The CDR3 totals 14 residues. V gave up 4 bases and J gave up 4 bases, with 11 bases separating them. The CDR3 protein is CASSSTSINQPQHF. CDR3 DNA sequence: TGTGCCAGCAGTTCCACTTCGATTAATCAGCCCCAGCATTTT.

The chain joins TRBV28 to TRBJ1-2; weak D call: TRBD1 (6 bases). The length of the CDR3 is 15 residues. Germline V gene data show CDR1 as MDHEN and CDR2 as SYDVKM. Trimming removed 5 bases at V and 13 bases at J, with 26 bases between. DNA of the CDR3: TGTGCCAGCAGTCTCGCCGACCGGCCCCGGGACAAGGCCACCTTC. Residues: CASSLADRPRDKATF.

The CDR3, as DNA: TGTGCCAGCAGTTACTCGGGGGGTGCCCCCAATGGCTACACCTTC. Protein: CASSYSGGAPNGYTF. This sequence joins TRBV6-5 and TRBJ1-2; perhaps TRBD1 as D (5 bases). The germline V gene has CDR1 MNHEY and CDR2 SVGAGI. V was trimmed by 0 bases and J by 6 bases, leaving 14 bases between them. The CDR3 spans 15 residues.

The chain joins TRBV7-9 to TRBJ1-1, with D uncertain. Trimming shortened V by 1 base and J by 1 base, and 7 bases separated the two germline ends. CDR3 size: 14 residues. Looked up from germline, CDR1 is SEHNR and CDR2 is FQNEAQ (reference sequence). DNA of the CDR3: TGTGCCAGCAGCTTAGTCAACAGGAACACTGAAGCTTTCTTT. Protein sequence: CASSLVNRNTEAFF.

V is TRBV4-1 and J is TRBJ1-6; D is possibly TRBD1 (6 bases). Trimming pared 4 bases from V and 9 bases from J, leaving 16 bases between. Germline V gene lookup returns CDR1 MGHRA and CDR2 YSYEKL. The CDR3 extends over 15 amino acids. For the CDR3, the DNA is TGCGCCAGCAGCCTGAGTCCAGGGGAGGTTTCACCCCTCCACTTT. Translated: CASSLSPGEVSPLHF.